The rows below give T cell receptor beta chains drawn from one sample of a study of response to subunit inactivated influenza vaccine. TCRdb analysed the RT-PCR reads with MiXCR anew, one entry per CDR3 protein. The sample consists of around 760,000 distinct CDR3 sequences, over 11% of them appearing once. The sample was PBMCs from blood, taken approximately 15 days before vaccination. The receptors here all came from a man aged 45 to 65 who received an inactivated influenza vaccine. Each CDR3 is given with its conserved first and last residue. The order of the fields is V gene, J gene, CDR3 length, CDR3 protein.

>TRBV5-1|TRBJ2-2|18
CASSLKGAPTPNTGELFF
>TRBV20-1|TRBJ1-3|14
CSASKDGSGNTIYF
>TRBV2|TRBJ2-1|13
CASSGPRGAEMFF
>TRBV29-1|TRBJ2-4|11
CSVLRGNIQYF
>TRBV9|TRBJ1-1|16
CASSVGQGTTPSEAFF
>TRBV6-2/TRBV6-3|TRBJ2-5|13
CACSSDREETQYF
>TRBV12-3/TRBV12-4|TRBJ2-3|15
CATLRGGSRGYTQYF
>TRBV18|TRBJ2-1|16
CASSPPGREGLNEQFF
>TRBV7-2|TRBJ2-7|15
CASSLETGLGAEQYF
>TRBV20-1|TRBJ2-1|15
CSVRPGTGGSSGQFF
>TRBV5-1|TRBJ2-1|14
CASSTLAGVSEQFF
>TRBV19|TRBJ1-1|14
CASSTVGVNTEAFF
>TRBV7-2|TRBJ2-4|17
CASSLGATILAKNIQYF
>TRBV7-9|TRBJ2-2|15
CASSLAVGNTGELFF
>TRBV29-1|TRBJ2-2|15
CSVGVISTNTGELFF